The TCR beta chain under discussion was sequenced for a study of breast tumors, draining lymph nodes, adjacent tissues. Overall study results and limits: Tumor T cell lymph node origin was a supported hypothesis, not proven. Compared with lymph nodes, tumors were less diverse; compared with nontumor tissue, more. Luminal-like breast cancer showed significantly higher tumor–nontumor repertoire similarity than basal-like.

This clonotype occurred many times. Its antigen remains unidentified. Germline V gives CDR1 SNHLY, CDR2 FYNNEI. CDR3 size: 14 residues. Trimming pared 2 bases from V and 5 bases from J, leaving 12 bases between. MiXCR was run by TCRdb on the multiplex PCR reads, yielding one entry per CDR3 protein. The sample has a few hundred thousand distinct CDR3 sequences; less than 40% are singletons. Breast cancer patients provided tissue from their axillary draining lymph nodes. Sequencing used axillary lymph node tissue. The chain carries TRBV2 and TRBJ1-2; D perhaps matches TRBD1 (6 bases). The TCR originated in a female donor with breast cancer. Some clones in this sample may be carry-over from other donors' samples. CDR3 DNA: TGTGCCAGCAGTGAACGCAGGGGATATTATGGCTACACCTTC. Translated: CASSERRGYYGYTF.